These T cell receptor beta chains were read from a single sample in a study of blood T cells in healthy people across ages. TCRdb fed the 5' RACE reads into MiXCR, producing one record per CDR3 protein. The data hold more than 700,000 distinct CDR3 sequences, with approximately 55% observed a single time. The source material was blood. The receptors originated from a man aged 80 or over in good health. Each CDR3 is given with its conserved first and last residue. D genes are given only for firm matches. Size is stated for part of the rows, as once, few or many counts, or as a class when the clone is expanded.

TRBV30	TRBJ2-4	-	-	CAWSAGRRSKNIQYF	TGTGCCTGGAGTGCAGGCCGGAGGTCCAAAAACATTCAGTACTTC
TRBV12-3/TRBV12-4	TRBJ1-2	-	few	CASSIRQNYGYTF	TGTGCCAGCAGTATTCGGCAGAACTATGGCTACACCTTC
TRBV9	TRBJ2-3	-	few	CASSVETGTFQTDTQYF	TGTGCCAGCAGCGTCGAGACCGGGACGTTCCAGACAGATACGCAGTATTTT
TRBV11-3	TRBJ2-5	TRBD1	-	CASSLGQGGNNEQYF	TGTGCCAGCAGCTTAGGACAGGGGGGGAACAATGAGCAGTACTTC
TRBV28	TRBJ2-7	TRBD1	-	CASSSRFRTGGGEQYF	TGTGCCAGCAGTTCCCGATTTCGGACAGGGGGAGGCGAGCAGTACTTC
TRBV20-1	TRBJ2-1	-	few	CSARNHPYNEQFF	TGCAGTGCTAGGAATCATCCTTACAATGAGCAGTTCTTC
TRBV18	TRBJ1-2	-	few	CASSPTLEQKNPYGYTF	TGTGCCAGCTCACCGACCCTCGAGCAGAAGAACCCCTATGGCTACACCTTC
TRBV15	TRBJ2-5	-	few	CATSRDGDADVGWSLKETQYF	TGTGCCACCAGCAGAGATGGGGACGCAGATGTAGGGTGGTCCCTTAAAGAGACCCAGTACTTC
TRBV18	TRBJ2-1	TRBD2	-	CASSPTIAGGPYEQFF	TGTGCCAGCTCACCGACGATAGCGGGAGGGCCTTATGAGCAGTTCTTC
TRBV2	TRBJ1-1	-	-	CALGRGRDTEAFF	TGTGCCCTAGGTCGGGGTAGGGACACTGAAGCTTTCTTT
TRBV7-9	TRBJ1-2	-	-	CASSLQGQTYGYTF	TGTGCCAGCAGCTTACAGGGGCAAACCTATGGCTACACCTTC
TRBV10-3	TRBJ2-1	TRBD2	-	CAIRRGEENEQFF	TGTGCCATCAGGCGGGGGGAGGAAAATGAGCAGTTCTTC
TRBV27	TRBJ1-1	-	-	CASRLPRGVADTEAFF	TGTGCCAGCAGACTCCCCCGGGGGGTCGCGGACACTGAAGCTTTCTTT
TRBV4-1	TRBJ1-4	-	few	CASSQVGQPGAKLFF	TGCGCCAGCAGCCAAGTGGGGCAGCCTGGGGCTAAACTGTTTTTT